This section outlines one TCR delta chain sequence together with its context. This sample was taken from a study of gamma-delta chains in newborns, infants, children. The wider study: Innate gammadelta T cells reportedly expand polyclonally right after birth, driven by microbial exposure, per the title.

TCRdb fed the reads to CATT. The data contain roughly 4,000 delta-chain clones, approximately 44% of them seen just once; the ten biggest clones take up 8% to 9.5%. The TCR comes from a child who was a newborn, infant or young child, either healthy, febrile or measles-vaccinated (not recorded which). The specimen comprised blood, sampled at week 6.

DNA for the CDR3: TGTGCCTGTGATATCCTGGGGGATACTTCCTACACCGATAAACTCATCTTT. It yields the protein CACDILGDTSYTDKLIF. The chain combines TRDV2 with TRDJ1, with 11 bases identical to TRDD3. Looked up from germline, CDR1 is GEAIGNYY and CDR2 is EKD. The CDR3 covers 17 residues. Trimming at V came to 4 bases and at J to 0 bases, leaving 9 bases not matched to a gene.